The 12 T cell receptor beta chains reported below all come from one sample, sequenced in a study of regulatory T cells in long-lasting Graves disease. HTBI primers from iRepertoire and Arm-PCR of CDR3 regions yielded the TCR beta libraries. TCRdb called the multiplex PCR reads again in MiXCR, with one record for every CDR3 protein. The table lists under 300,000 distinct CDR3 sequences, around 21% of them singletons. Regarding time point: newly diagnosed GD, antithyroid drugs for less than 3 months. With RNA extracted from PBMCs as input, the TCR library was made. The material was peripheral blood mononuclear cells (PBMCs), obtained at new diagnosis, from a patient treated with antithyroid drugs. The receptors were sampled from a female donor with Graves disease.

This clonotype was seen ten or more times. The rearrangement links TRBV9 to TRBJ2-3; 7 bases are shared with TRBD1. Germline V gene sequence: CDR1 SGDLS, CDR2 YYNGEE. V gave up 4 bases and J gave up 3 bases; unmatched junction bases: 8. The CDR3 totals 15 residues. The CDR3 DNA reads as TGTGCCAGCAGCCCGGGACCAGGGGGAACAGATACGCAGTATTTT. Translated: CASSPGPGGTDTQYF.

This clonotype was seen a handful of times. One base away lies a much larger clone, so this may be a sequencing read error. The V and J genes are TRBV30 and TRBJ2-5; D is undetermined. This CDR3 spans 11 amino acids. Germline loops: CDR1 GTSNPN, CDR2 SVGIG (reference sequence). CDR3 in DNA: TGTGCCTGGGGTGTAGTAGGGACCCAGTACTTC. Protein: CAWGVVGTQYF.

This clonotype has ten or more counts. The rearrangement links TRBV20-1 to TRBJ2-2; TRBD1 is a possible D gene (5 bases). Per the germline V gene, CDR1 is DFQATT and CDR2 is SNEGSKA (reference sequence). V was clipped by 3 bases and J by 6 bases, with 8 bases between them. This CDR3 is 12 amino acids long. CDR3 protein: CSASDSPGELFF. In nucleotides, the CDR3 is TGCAGTGCTAGTGACAGTCCCGGGGAGCTGTTTTTT.

This clonotype has a count of ten or more. The CDR3 is CASSLFVGTEAFF. The CDR3 DNA reads TGTGCCAGCAGCTTATTTGTGGGAACTGAAGCTTTCTTT. This chain uses TRBV7-9 with TRBJ1-1; D unresolved. V was trimmed by 2 bases and J by 5 bases, leaving 9 bases between them. The CDR3 length is 13 residues. The V gene's germline CDR1 is SEHNR and CDR2 FQNEAQ (reference sequence).

This clonotype was observed a few times. A much larger clone sits a single nucleotide away, making a read error possible. The CDR3 region has the DNA TGCAATGCTAGAGCCAGCGGGAGGAACACAGATACGCAGTATTTT. It specifies CNARASGRNTDTQYF. This chain connects TRBV20-1 to TRBJ2-3, with 9 bases that match TRBD2. The germline gives CDR1 DFQATT, CDR2 SNEGSKA (reference sequence). This CDR3 has 15 amino acids.

At least ten counts were recorded for this clonotype. The chain combines TRBV5-1 with TRBJ2-3; tentatively, D is TRBD1 (5 bases). This CDR3 comprises 13 residues. V was trimmed by 1 base and J by 5 bases, leaving 8 bases between them. Germline CDR1 and CDR2: SGHRS and YFSETQ. The CDR3 spells CASSLTGQDTQYF. The CDR3 coding sequence is TGCGCCAGCAGCTTGACAGGACAAGATACGCAGTATTTT.

The table lists this clonotype with many counts. The V call is TRBV5-1, the J call TRBJ2-7; 7 bases align to TRBD1. V gave up 6 bases and J gave up 5 bases; unmatched junction bases: 2. Germline values: CDR1 SGHRS, CDR2 YFSETQ. The CDR3 covers 11 residues. As DNA, the CDR3 is TGCGCCAGCACAGGGGGTAACGAGCAGTACTTC. Protein sequence: CASTGGNEQYF.

This clonotype was recorded many times. The chain joins TRBV30 to TRBJ2-3; 12 bases map to TRBD2. With 2 bases clipped from V and 2 bases from J, the junction kept 11 bases outside the gene matches. Germline V lookup: CDR1 GTSNPN, CDR2 SVGIG (reference sequence). This CDR3 region has 18 residues. CDR3 in amino acids: CAWSSLAGGAKDTDTQYF. The CDR3 DNA reads TGTGCCTGGAGTTCCCTAGCGGGAGGGGCGAAAGACACAGATACGCAGTATTTT.

The sample holds many counts of this clonotype. V and J are TRBV18 and TRBJ2-1, with 12 bases matching TRBD2. The CDR3 runs to 15 residues. With 0 bases clipped from V and 6 bases from J, the junction kept 0 bases outside the gene matches. From germline, CDR1 is KGHSH and CDR2 LQKENI. CDR3 sequence (DNA): TGTGCCAGCTCACCACCACTAGCGGGAGGCAATGAGCAGTTCTTC. Its translation is CASSPPLAGGNEQFF.

This clonotype appeared many times. This chain uses TRBV6-5 with TRBJ1-1, with D uncertain. The CDR3 spans 14 residues. With 2 bases removed from V and 0 bases from J, the gap between germline ends came to 7 bases. Germline CDR1 reads MNHEY; CDR2 reads SVGAGI. CDR3 amino acids: CASSYHPMNTEAFF. In nucleotides, the CDR3 is TGTGCCAGCAGTTACCACCCTATGAACACTGAAGCTTTCTTT.

Many counts were recorded for this clonotype. The rearrangement joins TRBV12-5 to TRBJ2-2, with TRBD2 identical over 9 bases. After removal of 3 bases from V and 7 bases from J, the junction contained 9 bases not matched to a gene. Looked up from germline, CDR1 is LGHNT and CDR2 is FRNRAP. This CDR3 has 16 residues. CDR3 sequence (DNA): TGTGCTAGTGGTTTCGGCGGGAGGGCCCTCGGCGGGGAGCTGTTTTTT. Translated, it gives CASGFGGRALGGELFF.

This clonotype was seen at least ten times. This chain joins TRBV2 and TRBJ2-5; maybe TRBD2 (7 bases). V was shortened by 9 bases and J by 2 bases, with 16 bases between the two germline ends. The CDR3 sequence is 14 residues long. Germline V lookup: CDR1 SNHLY, CDR2 FYNNEI. This chain's CDR3 is CARSGGGGQETQYF. In DNA, the CDR3 is TGTGCCAGGTCGGGGGGCGGGGGACAAGAGACCCAGTACTTC.